What follows is one T cell receptor beta chain and its context. What it binds is unknown. This entry comes from a study of cytomegalovirus exposure and HLA in healthy donors. Broader study findings: Later analysis indicated greater clonal expansion among HLA-associated TCR beta chains than among equally common other chains. Later work found most CMV-associated TCR beta chains apparently HLA-restricted.

The PCR contained 60 Vbeta and 13 Jbeta primers. Source study methods: About 10 million of some 80 million unique TCR beta chains were shared, per a later count. This table comes from immunoSEQ multiplex PCR, and its TCRdb copy is limited to in-frame clones, with some not included. Clone size and V and J calls were adopted from that table, with D and trimming inferred from the DNA. The sample lists about 170,000 clones, around 80% seen once, with 2% to 2.5% in the top ten. Germline V gene sequence: CDR1 LNHNV, CDR2 YYDKDF (reference sequence). The V and J ends lost 3 bases and 3 bases, in that order; junction bases with no gene match: 4. The CDR3 has 16 residues.

This receptor was taken from a woman aged 30 to 39 in good health and CMV-seropositive. The V call is TRBV15, the J call TRBJ2-3; 12 bases agree with TRBD2. The sequencing input was PBMCs. The CDR3 nucleotides are TGTGCCACCAGCAGCGGACTAGCGGGGTTTACAGATACGCAGTATTTT. Translated: CATSSGLAGFTDTQYF.